This T cell receptor beta chain was recorded in a study of blood T cell repertoires in COVID-19 (dated by TCRdb to about 2020). General notes on the study: Samples covering the acute and convalescent phases of COVID-19 were provided by collaborators in the United States, Italy and Spain. The material from the prospective study consisted of cDNA or gDNA derived from T cells, B-cell-depleted T cells, or PBMCs. The dataset comprised deeply sampled blood TCRbeta repertoires from subjects exposed to, actively infected with, or recovered from COVID-19. The repertoires were released in a freely available public database meant as a resource for research on the immune response to SARS-CoV-2. Samples came from the ongoing ImmuneRACE study (first 160 participants) plus 1,254 subjects from 6 global collaborators. Sample metadata almost always included a de-identified subject ID, COVID-19 status, age in years and sex. Where available, HLA class I and class II types were taken from metadata supplied by the sample provider and were not determined by assay-based typing. Findings and caveats that apply to the study as a whole: The quantity of clinical and demographic metadata differed by source and by participant and was supplied without curation.

TCRbeta CDR3 regions were amplified from genomic DNA using the immunoSEQ Assay, a bias-controlled multiplex PCR. The paper's data handling went like this. The number of nucleated cells in each sample was estimated by amplification of reference gene primers within the assay. Sequence reads were collapsed and filtered to measure the absolute abundance of every unique TCRbeta CDR3 rearrangement. Productive Simpson clonality was computed per sample as the square root of Simpson's diversity index over productive rearrangements. Entries here come from immuneACCESS through TCRdb and include only in-frame sequences with V and J called. Some clones fail to appear in such tables; in the studies checked, an unresolved V gene covers under half of the shortfall, and the cause of the remainder is unknown. The DNA was the basis for D and trimming; V, J and clone size are from that table. This sample comprises roughly 50,000 clones, 90% of them detected only once. The top ten clonotypes cover roughly 7.6% of the sample.

The collaborating institutions used their own protocols to collect whole blood in K2EDTA tubes. For TCRbeta analysis, collaborator samples were shipped as frozen whole blood, as isolated PBMCs, or as DNA extracted from either sample type. V ends up 6 bases short and J 8 bases short, with an unmatched junction base count of 7. CDR1 and CDR2 are read off the germline V gene as SQVTM and ANQGSEA. The CDR3 covers 12 residues, taking in both the cysteine and the phenylalanine. The kept DNA is CDR3 alone, 36 bases in frame from the first base. Concerning this clone: Its binding antigen is unknown. Qualities for individual bases were not recorded, and no much larger clone is one base off.

The chain uses TRBV29-1 and TRBJ2-1; 7 central nucleotides agree with TRBD2. This TCR came from a woman aged 40 to 50 with active COVID-19. The sample comprised peripheral blood. The DNA sequence reads TGCAGCGTGCGGGGGACCCCCCATGAGCAGTTCTTC. Its amino acids are CSVRGTPHEQFF.